Included here is one TCR beta chain sequence, with context. Clones were sequenced by immunoSEQ multiplex PCR, and TCRdb holds only the in-frame ones, with some missing. The sample lists 300,000 to 350,000 clones, approximately 86% occurring once. V lost 4 bases and J lost 8; bases outside the gene matches: 10. Looked up from germline, CDR1 is SGDLS and CDR2 is YYNGEE. CDR3 length equals 15 residues. This entry belongs to a study of blood T cell repertoires in COVID-19. V gene TRBV9 combines with J gene TRBJ1-1; TRBD1 agrees at 11 bases. The sample taken for sequencing was peripheral blood. This TCR was sampled from a man between 25 and 39 years old with COVID-19, enrolled during active disease. The CDR3 DNA reads TGTGCCAGCAGCCCGAGGACAGGGGGCCGGACGGAAGCTTTCTTT. Translating gives CASSPRTGGRTEAFF.